Presented here are 17 T cell receptor beta chains from one specimen sequenced in a study of blood T cell repertoires in COVID-19. This table comes from immunoSEQ multiplex PCR, and its TCRdb copy is limited to in-frame clones, with some not included. The repertoire has about 260,000 clones, around 88% of them found once; the top ten carry 1% to 1.5%. Sequencing input: PBMCs or T cells enriched from blood (not recorded which). Receptors originate from a woman aged 40 to 50 with acute COVID-19.

This clone has only one observation. J is TRBJ1-1 and V is TRBV9; the match to TRBD1 covers 10 bases. V lost 3 bases and J lost 4; bases outside the gene matches: 9. The CDR3 runs to 16 residues. Germline lookup yields CDR1 SGDLS and CDR2 YYNGEE. The CDR3 DNA follows: TGTGCCAGCAGCGCCAGTGTGGACAGGGGGATCACTGAAGCTTTCTTT. Amino acids: CASSASVDRGITEAFF.

The V call is TRBV18, the J call TRBJ1-2; a possible D gene is TRBD1 (5 bases). Germline lookup yields CDR1 KGHSH and CDR2 LQKENI. Trimming stripped 2 bases from V and 4 bases from J, with 11 bases between. CDR3 length equals 14 residues. For the CDR3, the DNA is TGTGCCAGCTCACCAGGGCAGGACATCTATGGCTACACCTTC. Its protein product is CASSPGQDIYGYTF. The entire variable domain, with the rest obtained from reference TRBV18 and TRBJ1-2, is as follows: NAGVMQNPRHLVRRRGQEARLRCSPMKGHSHVYWYRQLPEEGLKFMVYLQKENIIDESGMPKERFSAEFPKEGPSILRIQQVVRGDSAAYFCASSPGQDIYGYTFGSGTRLTVV.

This clone has just one count. The chain uses TRBV25-1 and TRBJ2-5, with 14 bases identical to TRBD2. The CDR3 is made up of 16 amino acids. Trimming removed 2 bases from V and 7 bases from J; junction bases left unmatched: 6. The germline V gene encodes CDR1 MGHDK and CDR2 SYGVNS. This chain's CDR3 is CASSEPGLAGEWTQYF. CDR3 nucleotide sequence: TGTGCCAGCAGTGAACCGGGACTAGCGGGAGAATGGACCCAGTACTTC.

This clone has only one observation. This chain uses TRBV4-2 with TRBJ1-5, with D maybe TRBD1 (6 bases). Germline CDR1 and CDR2: LGHNA and YNFKEQ. Trimming took 0 bases from V and 7 from J, leaving 10 bases between them. The CDR3 spans 14 residues. The CDR3 DNA is TGTGCCAGCAGCCAAGAGGGGGCTAGGCAGCCCCAGCATTTT. It specifies CASSQEGARQPQHF.

The chain has TRBV7-9 and TRBJ1-1, with 9 bases lining up with TRBD1. CDR1 is SEHNR and CDR2 is FQNEAQ in the germline V gene (reference sequence). The CDR3 is 14 amino acids. V was clipped by 1 base and J by 11 bases; unmatched bases: 8. CDR3 sequence reads: CASSLESGDRDAFF. As DNA, the CDR3 is TGTGCCAGCAGCTTAGAGTCGGGGGACAGGGATGCTTTCTTT. Using reference TRBV7-9 and TRBJ1-1 for the parts outside the CDR3, the full variable domain is DTGVSQNPRHKITKRGQNVTFRCDPISEHNRLYWYRQTLGQGPEFLTYFQNEAQLEKSRLLSDRFSAERPKGSFSTLEIQRTEQGDSAMYLCASSLESGDRDAFFGQGTRLTVV.

This clone was observed once. The rearrangement joins TRBV30 to TRBJ1-1; D is undetermined. CDR1 GTSNPN and CDR2 SVGIG come from the germline V gene (reference sequence). The CDR3 runs to 11 residues. Trimming stripped 3 bases from V and 11 bases from J, with 13 bases between. In nucleotides, the CDR3 is TGTGCCTGGAGCAAATCTAAATACGCTTTCTTT. Its protein product is CAWSKSKYAFF.

Notes on this clone: In the same sample, other DNA sequences code for this CDR3. This chain links TRBV24-1 with TRBJ1-1, with 7 bases identical to TRBD1. The CDR3 is 15 residues long. V was clipped by 2 bases and J by 1 base; unmatched bases: 3. Germline lookup yields CDR1 KGHDR and CDR2 SFDVKD. The CDR3 region is CATSDSGTANTEAFF. The CDR3 DNA reads as TGTGCCACCAGTGATTCCGGGACAGCGAACACTGAAGCTTTCTTT.

The chain uses TRBV9 and TRBJ1-1, with 7 bases fitting TRBD1. Per germline, CDR1 SGDLS and CDR2 YYNGEE. The CDR3 totals 13 residues. The trim removed 2 bases at V and 7 bases at J, leaving 5 bases unmatched. The CDR3 reads CASSVEGTDEAFF. CDR3 nucleotide sequence: TGTGCCAGCAGCGTCGAGGGGACAGATGAAGCTTTCTTT.

The J gene is TRBJ2-2, the V gene TRBV9; possible D gene TRBD1, 6 bases. The germline V and J ends were trimmed by 3 bases and 0 bases, with 15 bases remaining between them. The CDR3 spans 17 residues. Germline V gene sequence: CDR1 SGDLS, CDR2 YYNGEE. The CDR3 sequence: CASSAMNRAANTGELFF. DNA of the CDR3: TGTGCCAGCAGCGCGATGAACAGGGCCGCGAACACCGGGGAGCTGTTTTTT.

The J gene is TRBJ1-2, the V gene TRBV5-4; TRBD1 matches 7 bases. V lost 0 bases and J lost 0; bases outside the gene matches: 2. Germline CDR1 SGHNT, CDR2 YYREEE (reference sequence). The length of the CDR3 is 15 residues. The CDR3, as DNA: TGTGCCAGCAGCTTGGGAACAGGGGCTAACTATGGCTACACCTTC. Translated, it gives CASSLGTGANYGYTF.

The chain joins TRBV6-2 or TRBV6-3 to TRBJ1-5, with TRBD1 identical over 8 bases. The J segment lost 5 bases and the V segment lost 6 bases, leaving 12 bases of the junction unmatched. This CDR3 has 16 amino acids. Germline V CDR1 and CDR2: MNHEY, SVGEGT. The CDR3 sequence is CASSPRDRGPDQPQHF. In DNA form, the CDR3 reads TGTGCCAGCAGCCCTCGTGACAGGGGACCCGATCAGCCCCAGCATTTT.

The rearrangement joins TRBV10-3 to TRBJ2-7, with D perhaps matching TRBD2 (6 bases). Trimming stripped 6 bases from V and 0 bases from J, with 15 bases between. Germline V gives CDR1 ENHRY, CDR2 SYGVKD. This CDR3 comprises 15 residues. The CDR3 DNA sequence: TGTGCCATCAGAGCCGGGACTTACGTCTCCTACGAGCAGTACTTC. This sequence encodes CAIRAGTYVSYEQYF.

This clone was counted only a few times. This chain connects TRBV10-1 to TRBJ2-7; D gene ambiguous. Trimming shortened V by 2 bases and J by 3 bases, and 11 bases separated the two germline ends. In germline, CDR1 is WNHNN, CDR2 SYGVQD (reference sequence). This CDR3 has 14 residues. CDR3 in amino acids: CASSESQILYEQYF. Here the CDR3 DNA reads TGCGCCAGCAGTGAGAGTCAGATTCTCTACGAGCAGTACTTC.

The J gene is TRBJ2-3, the V gene TRBV5-6, with D hard to call. Germline V gene data show CDR1 as SGHDT and CDR2 as YYEEEE. This CDR3 has 16 residues. Trimming removed 0 bases at V and 4 bases at J, with 15 bases between. The CDR3 region has the DNA TGTGCCAGCAGCTTGGGCGGTCAAAGGCGACCAGATACGCAGTATTTT. This translates into CASSLGGQRRPDTQYF.

This clone was detected only once. The J gene is TRBJ2-2, the V gene TRBV7-2, with a weak D call TRBD1 (5 bases). Germline lookup yields CDR1 SGHTA and CDR2 FQGNSA. The CDR3 is made up of 13 amino acids. Trimming removed 5 bases at V and 1 base at J, with 5 bases between. The CDR3 DNA sequence: TGTGCCAGCAGCGACAGGAACACCGGGGAGCTGTTTTTT. As protein: CASSDRNTGELFF.

V and J are TRBV12-3 or TRBV12-4 and TRBJ1-5; D unclear. Between the trimmed V and J ends, which lost 3 bases and 5 bases, there was a span of 5 bases. This CDR3 comprises 12 residues. The CDR3 is CASSLRYQPQHF. In DNA form, the CDR3 reads TGTGCCAGCAGTTTGCGTTATCAGCCCCAGCATTTT.

The chain carries TRBV6-4 and TRBJ2-3; 7 bases agree with TRBD1. This CDR3 contains 19 residues. Trimming at V came to 6 bases and at J to 3 bases, leaving 21 bases not matched to a gene. CDR1 and CDR2 from the germline V gene are MRHNA and SNTAGT. CDR3 DNA: TGTGCCAGCAGCGCCCGACAGGGAACGGGCTCCGGTCGGACAGATACGCAGTATTTT. Its protein product is CASSARQGTGSGRTDTQYF.